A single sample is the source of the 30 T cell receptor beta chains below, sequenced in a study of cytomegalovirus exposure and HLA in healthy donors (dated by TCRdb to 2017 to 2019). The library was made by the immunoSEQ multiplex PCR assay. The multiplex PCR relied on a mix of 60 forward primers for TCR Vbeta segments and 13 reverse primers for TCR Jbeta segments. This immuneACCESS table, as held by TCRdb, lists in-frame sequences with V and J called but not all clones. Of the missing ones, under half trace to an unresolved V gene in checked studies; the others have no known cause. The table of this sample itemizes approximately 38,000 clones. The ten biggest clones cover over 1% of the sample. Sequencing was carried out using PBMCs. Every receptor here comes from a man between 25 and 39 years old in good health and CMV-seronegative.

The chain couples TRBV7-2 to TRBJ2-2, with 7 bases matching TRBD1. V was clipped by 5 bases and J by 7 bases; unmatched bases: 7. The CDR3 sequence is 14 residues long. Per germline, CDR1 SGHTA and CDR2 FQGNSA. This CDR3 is CASSIQGRLGELFF. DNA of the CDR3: TGTGCCAGCAGCATACAGGGGCGGCTCGGGGAGCTGTTTTTT.

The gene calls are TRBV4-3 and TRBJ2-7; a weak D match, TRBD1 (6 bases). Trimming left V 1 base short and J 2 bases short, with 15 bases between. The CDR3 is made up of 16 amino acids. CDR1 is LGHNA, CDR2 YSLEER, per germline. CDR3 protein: CASSQARSDSTYEQYF. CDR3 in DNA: TGCGCCAGCAGCCAAGCCCGATCGGACAGCACCTACGAGCAGTACTTC.

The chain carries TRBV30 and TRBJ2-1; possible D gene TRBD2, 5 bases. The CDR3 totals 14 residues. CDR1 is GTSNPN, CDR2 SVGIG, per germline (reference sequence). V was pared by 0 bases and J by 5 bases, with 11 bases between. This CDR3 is CAWSVLGLNNEQFF. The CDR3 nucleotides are TGTGCCTGGAGTGTACTAGGTCTTAACAATGAGCAGTTCTTC.

Written as DNA, the CDR3 is TGTGCCAGCAGTTACGGAACAGGGGGTGAAAAACTGTTTTTT. It translates to CASSYGTGGEKLFF. This chain uses TRBV6-5 with TRBJ1-4, with 8 bases aligning to TRBD1. This CDR3 is 14 amino acids long. J was trimmed by 7 bases and V by 2 bases; bases with no gene match: 3. CDR1 MNHEY and CDR2 SVGAGI come from the germline V gene.

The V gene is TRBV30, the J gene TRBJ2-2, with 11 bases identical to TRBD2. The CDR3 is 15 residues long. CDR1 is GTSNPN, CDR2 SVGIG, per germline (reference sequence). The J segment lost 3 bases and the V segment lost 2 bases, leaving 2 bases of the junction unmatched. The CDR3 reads CAWSYSGRDTGELFF. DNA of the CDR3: TGTGCCTGGAGTTATAGCGGGAGGGACACCGGGGAGCTGTTTTTT.

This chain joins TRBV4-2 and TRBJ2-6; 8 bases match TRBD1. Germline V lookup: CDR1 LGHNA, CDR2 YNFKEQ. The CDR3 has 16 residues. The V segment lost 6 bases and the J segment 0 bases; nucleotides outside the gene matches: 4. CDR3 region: CASRQGDFSGANVLTF. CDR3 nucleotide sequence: TGTGCCAGCAGACAGGGGGATTTCTCTGGGGCCAACGTCCTGACTTTC.

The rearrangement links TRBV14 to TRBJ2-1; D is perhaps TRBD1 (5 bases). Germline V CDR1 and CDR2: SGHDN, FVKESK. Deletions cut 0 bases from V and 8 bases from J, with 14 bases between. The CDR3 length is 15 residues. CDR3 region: CASSQEGQGGDEQFF. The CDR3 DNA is TGTGCCAGCAGCCAAGAAGGGCAGGGTGGGGATGAGCAGTTCTTC. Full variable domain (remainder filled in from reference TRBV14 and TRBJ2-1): EAGVTQFPSHSVIEKGQTVTLRCDPISGHDNLYWYRRVMGKEIKFLLHFVKESKQDESGMPNNRFLAERTGGTYSTLKVQPAELEDSGVYFCASSQEGQGGDEQFFGPGTRLTVL.

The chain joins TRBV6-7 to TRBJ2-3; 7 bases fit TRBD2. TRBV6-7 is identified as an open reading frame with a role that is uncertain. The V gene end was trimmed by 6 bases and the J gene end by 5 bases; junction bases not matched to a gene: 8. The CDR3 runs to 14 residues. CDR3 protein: CASRAAGVGDTQYF. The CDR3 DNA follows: TGTGCCAGCAGGGCGGCGGGAGTGGGAGATACGCAGTATTTT.

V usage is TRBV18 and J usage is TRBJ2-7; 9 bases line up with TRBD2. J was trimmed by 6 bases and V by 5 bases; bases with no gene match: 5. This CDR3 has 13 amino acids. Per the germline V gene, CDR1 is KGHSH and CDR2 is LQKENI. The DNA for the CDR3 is TGTGCCAGCTCAACCGGGACTAGCTTCGAGCAGTACTTC. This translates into CASSTGTSFEQYF.

The CDR3 coding sequence is TGTGCCAGCAGCTTTGACGGGAGATTCACAGATACGCAGTATTTT. It is translated as CASSFDGRFTDTQYF. The rearrangement uses TRBV7-2 and TRBJ2-3; a possible D gene is TRBD2 (6 bases). The CDR3 has 15 residues. The V end was cut by 3 bases, the J end by 2 bases, with 12 bases between. Germline assignment: CDR1 SGHTA and CDR2 FQGNSA. Using reference TRBV7-2 and TRBJ2-3 for the parts outside the CDR3, the full variable domain is GAGVSQSPSNKVTEKGKDVELRCDPISGHTALYWYRQSLGQGLEFLIYFQGNSAPDKSGLPSDRFSAERTGGSVSTLTIQRTQQEDSAVYLCASSFDGRFTDTQYFGPGTRLTVL.

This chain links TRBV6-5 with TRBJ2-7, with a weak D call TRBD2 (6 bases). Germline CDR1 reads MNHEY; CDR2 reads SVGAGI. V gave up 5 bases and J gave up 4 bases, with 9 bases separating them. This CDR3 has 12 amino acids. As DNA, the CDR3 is TGTGCCAGCAGTCGGGGGTCTTACGAGCAGTACTTC. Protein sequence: CASSRGSYEQYF.

CDR3 nucleotide sequence: TGTGCCAGCAGCGCCATGTGGAGGTCTAAGTCTGGAAACACCATATATTTT. This gives the protein CASSAMWRSKSGNTIYF. This rearrangement joins TRBV7-9 to TRBJ1-3; no clear D gene. This CDR3 spans 17 amino acids. The V end was cut by 5 bases, the J end by 1 base, with 18 bases between. The germline V gene has CDR1 SEHNR and CDR2 FQNEAQ (reference sequence).

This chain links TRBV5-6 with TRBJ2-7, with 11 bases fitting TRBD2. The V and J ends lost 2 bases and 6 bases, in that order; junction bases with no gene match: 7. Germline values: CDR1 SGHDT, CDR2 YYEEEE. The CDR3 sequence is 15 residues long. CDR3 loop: CASSFKLAGASEQYF. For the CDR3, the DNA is TGTGCCAGCAGCTTCAAACTAGCGGGAGCGTCCGAGCAGTACTTC.

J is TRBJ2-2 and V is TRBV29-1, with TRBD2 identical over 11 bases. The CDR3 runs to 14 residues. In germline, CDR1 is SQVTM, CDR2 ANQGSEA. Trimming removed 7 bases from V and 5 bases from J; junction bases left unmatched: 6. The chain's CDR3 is CSGKPSGGTGELFF. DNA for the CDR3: TGCAGCGGCAAACCTAGCGGGGGGACCGGGGAGCTGTTTTTT.

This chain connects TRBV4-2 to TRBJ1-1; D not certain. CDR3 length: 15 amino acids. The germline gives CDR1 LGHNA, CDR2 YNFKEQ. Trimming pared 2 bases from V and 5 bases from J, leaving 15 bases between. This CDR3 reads CASSQTQQRRTEAFF. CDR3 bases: TGTGCCAGCAGCCAAACACAACAGCGGAGGACTGAAGCTTTCTTT.

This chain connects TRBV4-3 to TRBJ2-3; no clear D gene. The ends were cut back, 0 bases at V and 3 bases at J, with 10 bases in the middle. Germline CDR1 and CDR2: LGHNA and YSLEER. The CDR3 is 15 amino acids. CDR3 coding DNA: TGCGCCAGCAGCCAAGATCCAGCGAAGACAGATACGCAGTATTTT. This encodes CASSQDPAKTDTQYF.

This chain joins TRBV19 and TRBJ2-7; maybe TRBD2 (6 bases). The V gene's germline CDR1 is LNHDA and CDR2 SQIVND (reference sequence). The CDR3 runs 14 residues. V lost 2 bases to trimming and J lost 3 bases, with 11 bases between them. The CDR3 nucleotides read TGTGCCAGTAGTATACGCGGGGAAAGCTACGAGCAGTACTTC. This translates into CASSIRGESYEQYF.

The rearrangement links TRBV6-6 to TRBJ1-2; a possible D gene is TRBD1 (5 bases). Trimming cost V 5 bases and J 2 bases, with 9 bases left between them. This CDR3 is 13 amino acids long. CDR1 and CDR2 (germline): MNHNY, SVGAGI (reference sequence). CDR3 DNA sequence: TGTGCCAGCAGTCCGGGGGAAAACTATGGCTACACCTTC. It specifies CASSPGENYGYTF.

The CDR3 DNA reads as TGTGCCAGCAGTACCCTTGGACAGTCCGAGCAGTACTTC. Protein product: CASSTLGQSEQYF. V is TRBV6-1 and J is TRBJ2-7; maybe TRBD1 (6 bases). Germline CDR1 and CDR2: MNHNS and SASEGT. V lost 5 bases to trimming and J lost 6 bases, with 14 bases between them. The CDR3 sequence is 13 residues long.

Here the CDR3 DNA reads TGTGCCAGCAGCTTGGTCGGGGGACAGCCCCAGCATTTT. Amino acid sequence: CASSLVGGQPQHF. The rearrangement uses TRBV5-8 and TRBJ1-5, with D maybe TRBD1 (5 bases). From germline, CDR1 is SGHTS and CDR2 YDEGEE. The V gene lost 0 bases and the J gene lost 7 bases, with 8 bases spanning the gap. The CDR3 runs 13 residues.

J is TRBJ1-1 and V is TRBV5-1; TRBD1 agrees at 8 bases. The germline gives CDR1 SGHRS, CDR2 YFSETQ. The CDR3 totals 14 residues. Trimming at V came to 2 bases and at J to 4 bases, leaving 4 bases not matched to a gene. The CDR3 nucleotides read TGCGCCAGCAGCTTCAACCAGGGGGCCACTGAAGCTTTCTTT. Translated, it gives CASSFNQGATEAFF.

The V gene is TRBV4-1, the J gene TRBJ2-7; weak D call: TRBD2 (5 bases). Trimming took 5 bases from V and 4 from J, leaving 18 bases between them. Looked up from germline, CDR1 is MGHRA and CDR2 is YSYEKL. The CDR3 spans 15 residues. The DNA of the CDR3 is TGCGCCAGCAGCATTCAAGGCGGGTCGACTTACGAGCAGTACTTC. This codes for CASSIQGGSTYEQYF.

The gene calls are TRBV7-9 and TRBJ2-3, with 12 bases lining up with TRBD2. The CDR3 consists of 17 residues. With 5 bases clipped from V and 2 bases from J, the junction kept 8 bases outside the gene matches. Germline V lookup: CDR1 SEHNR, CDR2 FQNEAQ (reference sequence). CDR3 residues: CASSHWASGRATDTQYF. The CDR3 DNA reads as TGTGCCAGCAGCCACTGGGCTAGCGGGAGGGCCACAGATACGCAGTATTTT.

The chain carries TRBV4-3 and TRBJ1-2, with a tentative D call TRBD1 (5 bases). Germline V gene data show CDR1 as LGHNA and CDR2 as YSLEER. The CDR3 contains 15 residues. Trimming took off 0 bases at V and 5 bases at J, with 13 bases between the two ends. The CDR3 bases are TGCGCCAGCAGCCAAGATCCGGTTAAGGGGTATGGCTACACCTTC. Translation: CASSQDPVKGYGYTF.

CDR3: CASSQVGTGGSETQYF. The CDR3 coding sequence is TGTGCCAGCAGCCAAGTCGGGACCGGAGGGTCAGAGACCCAGTACTTC. The chain is built from TRBV4-2 and TRBJ2-5, with D possibly being TRBD2 (6 bases). V was cut by 1 base and J by 4 bases, with 16 bases left in between. The CDR3 is 16 amino acids. Germline loops: CDR1 LGHNA, CDR2 YNFKEQ.

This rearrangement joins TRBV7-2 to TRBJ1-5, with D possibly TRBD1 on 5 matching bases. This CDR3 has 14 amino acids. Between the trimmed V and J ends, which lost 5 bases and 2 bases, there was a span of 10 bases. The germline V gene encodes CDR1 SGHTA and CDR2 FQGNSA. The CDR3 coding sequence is TGTGCCAGCAGCCAAGGGGTGGGCAATCAGCCCCAGCATTTT. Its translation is CASSQGVGNQPQHF.

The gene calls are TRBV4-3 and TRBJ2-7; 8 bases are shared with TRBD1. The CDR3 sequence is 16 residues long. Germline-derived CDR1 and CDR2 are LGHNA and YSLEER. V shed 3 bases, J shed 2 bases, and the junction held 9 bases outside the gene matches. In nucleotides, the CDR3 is TGCGCCAGCAGCCATGCCCAGGGGGCTGTGCCCTACGAGCAGTACTTC. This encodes CASSHAQGAVPYEQYF.

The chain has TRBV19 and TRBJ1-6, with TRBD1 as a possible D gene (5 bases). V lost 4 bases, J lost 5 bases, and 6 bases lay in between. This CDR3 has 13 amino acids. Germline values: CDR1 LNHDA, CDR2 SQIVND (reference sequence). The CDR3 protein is CASSTGDNSPLHF. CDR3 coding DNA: TGTGCCAGTAGTACGGGGGATAATTCACCCCTCCACTTT. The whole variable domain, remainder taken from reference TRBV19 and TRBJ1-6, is DGGITQSPKYLFRKEGQNVTLSCEQNLNHDAMYWYRQDPGQGLRLIYYSQIVNDFQKGDIAEGYSVSREKKESFPLTVTSAQKNPTAFYLCASSTGDNSPLHFGNGTRLTVT.

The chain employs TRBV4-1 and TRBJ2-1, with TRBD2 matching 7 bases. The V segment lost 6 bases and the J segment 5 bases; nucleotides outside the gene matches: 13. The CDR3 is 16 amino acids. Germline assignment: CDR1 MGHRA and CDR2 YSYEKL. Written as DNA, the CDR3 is TGCGCCAGCAGGCCGGGGATAGCGGGTCGCGACAATGAGCAGTTCTTC. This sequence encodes CASRPGIAGRDNEQFF.

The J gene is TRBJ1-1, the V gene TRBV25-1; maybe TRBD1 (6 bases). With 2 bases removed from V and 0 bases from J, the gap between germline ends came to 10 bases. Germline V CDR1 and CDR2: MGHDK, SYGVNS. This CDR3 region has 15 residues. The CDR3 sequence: CASSEVGTLNTEAFF. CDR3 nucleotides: TGTGCCAGCAGTGAAGTCGGGACATTGAACACTGAAGCTTTCTTT.